This T cell receptor (beta chain) was sequenced during a study of early T cells in non-severe SARS-CoV-2 infection. One entry per CDR3 protein results from TCRdb running MiXCR on the 5' RACE reads. The repertoire consists of some 96,000 distinct CDR3 sequences, with roughly 11% occurring once and the leading ten covering approximately 4.7%. Trimming stripped 4 bases from V and 7 bases from J, with 11 bases between. The germline gives CDR1 SGHDT, CDR2 YYEEEE. This CDR3 has 12 amino acids. The receptor was isolated from an adult who was a healthcare worker with PCR-confirmed SARS-CoV-2 infection or an uninfected control (not recorded which). The chain recombines TRBV5-6 with TRBJ1-1; D gene uncertain. The material was whole blood, obtained at baseline. The CDR3 region is CASSPGSGEAFF. CDR3 in DNA: TGTGCCAGCAGCCCGGGTAGTGGTGAAGCTTTCTTT.